One and the same sample provided the 28 T cell receptor beta chains below, sequenced in a study of CD8 T cells in ankylosing spondylitis. Each CDR3 protein gets one entry after TCRdb re-called the 5' RACE reads with MiXCR. This table holds around 280,000 distinct CDR3 sequences, 20% found once. The source material was blood, either unsorted or a sorted T cell fraction (not recorded which). These receptors came from a male donor with ankylosing spondylitis or in good health (not recorded which).

The rearrangement joins TRBV11-2 to TRBJ2-2, with D perhaps assigned TRBD1 or TRBD2 (5 bases each). The V end was cut by 6 bases, the J end by 4 bases, with 21 bases between. The CDR3 covers 17 residues. The V gene's germline CDR1 is SGHAT and CDR2 FQNNGV. The CDR3 region is CASSFPRGRGATGELFF. CDR3 coding DNA: TGTGCCAGCAGTTTCCCAAGGGGAAGAGGGGCCACCGGGGAGCTGTTTTTT.

This chain uses TRBV28 with TRBJ1-4; D is ambiguous. The CDR3 spans 10 residues. V gave up 8 bases and J gave up 12 bases, with 10 bases separating them. CDR1 MDHEN and CDR2 SYDVKM come from the germline V gene. The CDR3 DNA sequence: TGTGCCAGCGGCCCTCGGGAACTGTTTTTT. Protein: CASGPRELFF.

The sample holds a few counts of this clonotype. This chain links TRBV6-5 with TRBJ1-3; D gene uncertain. V was cut by 0 bases and J by 2 bases, with 11 bases left in between. The CDR3 is made up of 16 amino acids. The germline CDR1 and CDR2 sequences are MNHEY and SVGAGI. CDR3 amino acids: CASSYSVQVPGNTIYF. The CDR3 DNA follows: TGTGCCAGCAGTTACTCGGTCCAGGTCCCTGGAAACACCATATATTTT.

This clonotype was found a few times. This chain joins TRBV9 and TRBJ2-1; 13 bases line up with TRBD2. CDR3 size: 17 residues. The V gene end was trimmed by 1 base and the J gene end by 6 bases; junction bases not matched to a gene: 7. Germline CDR1 SGDLS, CDR2 YYNGEE. The CDR3 loop reads CASSVRGGTSGINEQFF. The CDR3 coding sequence is TGTGCCAGCAGCGTAAGGGGGGGGACTAGCGGGATCAATGAGCAGTTCTTC.

The J gene is TRBJ2-7, the V gene TRBV29-1; 10 bases align to TRBD1. Trimming cost V 4 bases and J 4 bases; bases outside gene matches: 13. From germline, CDR1 is SQVTM and CDR2 ANQGSEA. The CDR3 contains 16 residues. CDR3 nucleotide sequence: TGCAGCGTTGCAGCATGGGGGGACAGGGGAATATACGAGCAGTACGTC. It codes for CSVAAWGDRGIYEQYV.

This chain joins TRBV4-1 and TRBJ1-6; D not certain. Trimming stripped 0 bases from V and 9 bases from J, with 12 bases between. CDR3 length: 15 amino acids. In germline, CDR1 is MGHRA, CDR2 YSYEKL. As DNA, the CDR3 is TGCGCCAGCAGCCAAGATGGCCAAGGCGGTTCACCCCTCCACTTT. As protein: CASSQDGQGGSPLHF.

This clonotype was counted between two and nine times. The chain uses TRBV12-3 or TRBV12-4 and TRBJ2-2; D perhaps matches TRBD1 (5 bases). The CDR3 sequence is 18 residues long. The germline V and J ends were trimmed by 6 bases and 0 bases, with 20 bases remaining between them. CDR3 in DNA: TGTGCCAGCAGGCTTGGGTGGGGCGATACTGCGAACACCGGGGAGCTGTTTTTT. Translated, it gives CASRLGWGDTANTGELFF.

J is TRBJ2-1 and V is TRBV6-5, with 10 positions matching TRBD2. Germline V gives CDR1 MNHEY, CDR2 SVGAGI. The CDR3 length is 17 residues. The V gene end was trimmed by 4 bases and the J gene end by 6 bases; junction bases not matched to a gene: 12. As DNA, the CDR3 is TGTGCCAGCAGTTTCGGACCGCGACTAGCGGGTCTCAATGAGCAGTTCTTC. This codes for CASSFGPRLAGLNEQFF.

This clonotype was observed many times. V gene TRBV27 combines with J gene TRBJ1-6; 10 bases are shared with TRBD1. Germline CDR1 reads MNHEY; CDR2 reads SMNVEV (reference sequence). The ends lost 6 bases at V and 8 bases at J; junction bases unmatched: 4. CDR3 length: 14 amino acids. The CDR3 nucleotides are TGTGCCAGCAGCTCGGGACAGGGGTATTCACCCCTCCACTTT. It is translated as CASSSGQGYSPLHF.

This clonotype was seen at least ten times. This chain connects TRBV5-1 to TRBJ1-1, with D uncertain. This CDR3 contains 13 residues. In germline, CDR1 is SGHRS, CDR2 YFSETQ. The V gene lost 1 base and the J gene lost 0 bases, with 4 bases spanning the gap. CDR3 in amino acids: CASSLSMNTEAFF. In nucleotides, the CDR3 is TGCGCCAGCAGCTTGAGCATGAACACTGAAGCTTTCTTT.

This clonotype was observed a few times. V and J are TRBV3-1 and TRBJ2-1; D call uncertain. CDR1 is LGHDT and CDR2 is YNNKEL in the germline V gene (reference sequence). Trimming shortened V by 0 bases and J by 6 bases, and 9 bases separated the two germline ends. The CDR3 is 14 amino acids. CDR3: CASSQDPDSNEQFF. CDR3 bases: TGTGCCAGCAGCCAAGATCCCGACTCCAATGAGCAGTTCTTC.

The rearrangement links TRBV20-1 to TRBJ1-6; D is unresolved. Trimming removed 6 bases at V and 7 bases at J, with 13 bases between. The CDR3 runs to 13 residues. Germline V gene data show CDR1 as DFQATT and CDR2 as SNEGSKA (reference sequence). Here the CDR3 DNA reads TGCAGTGCCGTAACAGAATCCAATTCACCCCTCCACTTT. Translating it yields CSAVTESNSPLHF.

This clonotype was seen at least ten times. The chain recombines TRBV10-3 with TRBJ2-2; possibly TRBD2 for D (7 bases). The CDR3 runs 17 residues. Germline assignment: CDR1 ENHRY and CDR2 SYGVKD. V was clipped by 0 bases and J by 0 bases, with 11 bases between them. The CDR3 region is CAISESAGASNTGELFF. The CDR3 region has the DNA TGTGCCATCAGTGAGTCGGCGGGGGCTTCGAACACCGGGGAGCTGTTTTTT.

This clonotype was seen a few times. This chain uses TRBV6-1 with TRBJ1-1, with 10 bases aligning to TRBD1. Germline CDR1 is MNHNS and CDR2 is SASEGT. CDR3 length: 16 residues. V was clipped by 6 bases and J by 1 base; unmatched bases: 8. CDR3 loop: CASRPLDRGTNTEAFF. The CDR3 region has the DNA TGTGCCAGCAGACCCCTGGACAGGGGGACGAACACTGAAGCTTTCTTT.

The chain joins TRBV7-9 to TRBJ1-2; TRBD1 matches at 8 bases. Germline loops: CDR1 SEHNR, CDR2 FQNEAQ (reference sequence). The CDR3 contains 15 residues. Unmatched junction bases numbered 11, after V lost 4 bases and J lost 7 bases. The CDR3 is CASSSSTGVYSGYTF. Here the CDR3 DNA reads TGTGCCAGCAGCTCCTCGACAGGGGTATACTCTGGCTACACCTTC.

This clonotype came up a few times. This chain connects TRBV20-1 to TRBJ2-3, with D perhaps being TRBD1 or TRBD2 (5 bases each). This CDR3 comprises 14 residues. Trimming removed 3 bases from V and 4 bases from J, with 14 bases in between. Per the germline V gene, CDR1 is DFQATT and CDR2 is SNEGSKA (reference sequence). The CDR3 is CSARVGVGADTQYF. CDR3 bases: TGCAGTGCTAGGGTGGGAGTGGGGGCAGATACGCAGTATTTT.

Many counts were recorded for this clonotype. The CDR3 protein is CAISESGGAETQYF. The CDR3 nucleotides read TGTGCCATCAGTGAGTCGGGAGGTGCTGAGACCCAGTACTTC. The chain links TRBV10-3 to TRBJ2-5; D is possibly TRBD2 (6 bases). Per germline, CDR1 ENHRY and CDR2 SYGVKD. Trimming cost V 0 bases and J 5 bases, with 10 bases left between them. CDR3 length: 14 residues.

This clonotype was observed at least ten times. The chain has TRBV4-2 and TRBJ2-5; perhaps TRBD2 as D (6 bases). V was shortened by 2 bases and J by 0 bases, with 7 bases between the two germline ends. This CDR3 has 14 residues. Germline V gene lookup returns CDR1 LGHNA and CDR2 YNFKEQ. The CDR3 DNA sequence: TGTGCCAGCAGCCAACTAGCGTACCAAGAGACCCAGTACTTC. Amino acids: CASSQLAYQETQYF.

V and J are TRBV12-3 or TRBV12-4 and TRBJ2-2, with 13 positions matching TRBD2. The CDR3 extends over 18 amino acids. The V gene end was trimmed by 6 bases and the J gene end by 4 bases; junction bases not matched to a gene: 11. The CDR3 DNA reads TGTGCCAGCAGAGTTTCCCGGACTAGCGGGGGAGTCACCGGGGAGCTGTTTTTT. Amino acid sequence: CASRVSRTSGGVTGELFF.

This clonotype has a handful of counts. The gene calls are TRBV10-2 and TRBJ1-2; perhaps TRBD1 as D (6 bases). The germline CDR1 and CDR2 sequences are WSHSY and SAAADI. Deletions cut 5 bases from V and 5 bases from J, with 27 bases between. This CDR3 comprises 18 residues. In DNA, the CDR3 is TGCGCCAGCAGTCTGCCCGGGACACAGATTCGTTTGGGGTATGGCTACACCTTC. As protein: CASSLPGTQIRLGYGYTF.

This clonotype was seen ten or more times. The chain links TRBV6-4 to TRBJ2-7; D is perhaps TRBD2 (5 bases). Germline V lookup: CDR1 MRHNA, CDR2 SNTAGT. This CDR3 spans 14 amino acids. With 5 bases removed from V and 1 base from J, the gap between germline ends came to 12 bases. The CDR3, as DNA: TGTGCCAGCAGTAAGGAGGACGTTTCCTACGAGCAGTACGTC. It encodes CASSKEDVSYEQYV.

This clonotype showed up just a few times. The rearrangement links TRBV28 to TRBJ2-4; 15 nucleotides align to TRBD2. CDR1 and CDR2 from the germline V gene are MDHEN and SYDVKM. The V gene end was trimmed by 5 bases and the J gene end by 7 bases; junction bases not matched to a gene: 6. This CDR3 has 16 residues. In nucleotides, the CDR3 is TGTGCCAGCAGTCCCTCCGGGACTAGCGGGAGGAACATTCAGTACTTC. Translated: CASSPSGTSGRNIQYF. The full variable domain, its missing parts supplied by reference TRBV28 and TRBJ2-4, is DVKVTQSSRYLVKRTGEKVFLECVQDMDHENMFWYRQDPGLGLRLIYFSYDVKMKEKGDIPEGYSVSREKKERFSLILESASTNQTSMYLCASSPSGTSGRNIQYFGAGTRLSVL.

This clonotype turned up a few times. The V call is TRBV18, the J call TRBJ2-7, with D possibly being TRBD1 (5 bases). The V end lost 2 bases, the J end lost 5 bases, and 7 bases lay between the germline ends. The CDR3 extends over 12 amino acids. CDR1 is KGHSH and CDR2 is LQKENI in the germline V gene. CDR3 amino acids: CASSPTGHEQYV. The CDR3 region has the DNA TGTGCCAGCTCACCAACAGGCCACGAGCAGTACGTC.

This clonotype has a handful of counts. This chain links TRBV5-1 with TRBJ2-2; D gene unclear. This CDR3 comprises 15 residues. Germline-derived CDR1 and CDR2 are SGHRS and YFSETQ. V lost 4 bases and J lost 2, with 12 bases in between. The CDR3 coding sequence is TGCGCCAGCAGCCTCCGGGTCGGTAACACCGGGGAGCTGTTTTTT. Translated, it gives CASSLRVGNTGELFF.

This clonotype has more than one count but fewer than ten. For the CDR3, the DNA is TGTGCCAGCAGCTTATCTGGGGTGAGGGGCAATCAGCCCCAGCATTTT. Its protein product is CASSLSGVRGNQPQHF. V and J are TRBV7-8 and TRBJ1-5; D uncertain. The CDR3 length is 16 residues. Germline V gives CDR1 SGHVS, CDR2 FQNEAQ. V was trimmed by 2 bases and J by 2 bases, leaving 13 bases between them.

Comment on this clonotype: The junction departs from germline at one end; a sequencing error may be responsible. The rearrangement links TRBV28 to TRBJ2-1; D unclear. This CDR3 is 14 amino acids long. Germline loops: CDR1 MDHEN, CDR2 SYDVKM. The DNA of the CDR3 is TGTGCCAGCACCGAGGCTTTAACCTACAGTGAGCAGTTCTTC. Residues: CASTEALTYSEQFF. Full variable domain (rest looked up from reference TRBV28 and TRBJ2-1): DVKVTQSSRYLVKRTGEKVFLECVQDMDHENMFWYRQDPGLGLRLIYFSYDVKMKEKGDIPEGYSVSREKKERFSLILESASTNQTSMYLCASTEALTYSEQFFGPGTRLTVL.

This rearrangement joins TRBV29-1 to TRBJ1-6; no reliable D call. Germline-derived CDR1 and CDR2 are SQVTM and ANQGSEA. The CDR3 length is 12 residues. V lost 8 bases and J lost 9, with 14 bases in between. CDR3 in amino acids: CSRTTEPSPLHF. The CDR3 DNA is TGCAGCCGGACTACAGAACCTTCACCCCTCCACTTT.

This clonotype was observed a handful of times. Here the CDR3 DNA reads TGTGCCAGCAGCTCCTCAGGGAATAATTCACCCCTCCACTTT. This translates into CASSSSGNNSPLHF. V is TRBV12-3 or TRBV12-4 and J is TRBJ1-6, with a possible D match to TRBD1 (5 bases). Trimming removed 6 bases from V and 5 bases from J, with 11 bases in between. This CDR3 has 14 residues.